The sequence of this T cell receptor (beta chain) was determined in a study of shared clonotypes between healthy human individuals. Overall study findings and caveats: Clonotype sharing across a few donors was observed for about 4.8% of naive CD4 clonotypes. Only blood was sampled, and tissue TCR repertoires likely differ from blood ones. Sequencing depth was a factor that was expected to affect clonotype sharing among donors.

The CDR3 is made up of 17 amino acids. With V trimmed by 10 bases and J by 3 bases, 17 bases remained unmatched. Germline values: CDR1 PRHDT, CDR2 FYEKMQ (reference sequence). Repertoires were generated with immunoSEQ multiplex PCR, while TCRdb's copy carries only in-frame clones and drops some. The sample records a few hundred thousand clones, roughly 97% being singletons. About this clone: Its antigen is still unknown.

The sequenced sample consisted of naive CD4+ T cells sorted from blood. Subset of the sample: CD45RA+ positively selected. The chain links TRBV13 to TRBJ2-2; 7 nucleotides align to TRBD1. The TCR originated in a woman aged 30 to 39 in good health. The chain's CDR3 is CATRPDRFRADTGELFF. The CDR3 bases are TGTGCCACCCGGCCGGACAGGTTTAGGGCGGACACCGGGGAGCTGTTTTTT.